Below, 28 T cell receptor beta chains from the same sample are listed, as sequenced in a study of response to subunit inactivated influenza vaccine. TCRdb analysed the RT-PCR reads with MiXCR anew, one entry per CDR3 protein. Of 500,000 to 550,000 distinct CDR3 sequences listed, approximately 20% are singletons. These same records also appear under a second study, on T cells expressing NK-cell markers. That publication notes: TCR beta libraries carry UMIs added by 5'RACE template switching.

The sequenced sample was CD4+ T cells sorted from PBMCs, obtained roughly 13 days after vaccination. The receptors derive from a man aged 50 to 60 who received an inactivated influenza vaccine.

This clonotype has more than one count but fewer than ten. The gene calls are TRBV24-1 and TRBJ2-1; 15 positions match TRBD2. Germline lookup yields CDR1 KGHDR and CDR2 SFDVKD. The CDR3 totals 16 residues. After removal of 4 bases from V and 8 bases from J, the junction contained 5 bases not matched to a gene. The CDR3 region has the DNA TGTGCCACCAGTGAGGGACTAGCGGGGGGCGGGCATGAGCAGTTCTTC. It yields the protein CATSEGLAGGGHEQFF.

The chain couples TRBV29-1 to TRBJ1-3, with 8 bases lining up with TRBD1. This CDR3 spans 14 amino acids. Losses at the gene ends were 4 bases for V and 2 bases for J; bases not matched to a gene: 4. Germline CDR1 SQVTM, CDR2 ANQGSEA. The DNA for the CDR3 is TGCAGCGTTGCCACAGGGGGACCTGGAAACACCATATATTTT. This gives the protein CSVATGGPGNTIYF.

This chain uses TRBV29-1 with TRBJ2-1; 7 nucleotides align to TRBD1. The CDR3 contains 13 residues. J gave up 5 bases and V 4 bases, and 5 bases lay outside the gene matches. Germline V gene sequence: CDR1 SQVTM, CDR2 ANQGSEA. For the CDR3, the DNA is TGCAGCGTTGTCGGGACAGTCCACAATGAGCAGTTCTTC. Translated: CSVVGTVHNEQFF.

This clonotype occurred once. V is TRBV7-6 and J is TRBJ1-3, with D hard to call. Germline V gives CDR1 SGHVS, CDR2 FNYEAQ. The length of the CDR3 is 16 residues. Trimming cost V 4 bases and J 0 bases, with 13 bases left between them. This chain's CDR3 is CASSSLGRFSGNTIYF. DNA for the CDR3: TGTGCCAGCAGCTCCCTCGGACGGTTCTCTGGAAACACCATATATTTT.

This clonotype came up a few times. The rearrangement links TRBV28 to TRBJ2-2; TRBD2 matches 7 bases. The CDR3 has 17 amino acids. V dropped 2 bases and J dropped 6; count of bases not matched to a gene: 12. CDR1 and CDR2 from the germline V gene are MDHEN and SYDVKM. The CDR3 coding sequence is TGTGCCAGCAGTTTACTCGGCTCAGGACTAGTCCCCGGGGAGCTGTTTTTT. Its protein is CASSLLGSGLVPGELFF. The full variable domain, rest sourced from reference TRBV28 and TRBJ2-2, is DVKVTQSSRYLVKRTGEKVFLECVQDMDHENMFWYRQDPGLGLRLIYFSYDVKMKEKGDIPEGYSVSREKKERFSLILESASTNQTSMYLCASSLLGSGLVPGELFFGEGSRLTVL.

The gene calls are TRBV20-1 and TRBJ1-5, with 8 bases aligning to TRBD1. This CDR3 region has 15 residues. Germline V gene lookup returns CDR1 DFQATT and CDR2 SNEGSKA (reference sequence). V shed 5 bases and J 1 base; nucleotides not matched to a gene: 7. Here the CDR3 reads CSADQGAGSNQPQHF. The DNA of the CDR3 is TGCAGTGCTGACCAGGGGGCCGGGAGCAATCAGCCCCAGCATTTT.

The rearrangement uses TRBV5-1 and TRBJ2-2; a possible D gene is TRBD2 (5 bases). The length of the CDR3 is 15 residues. The germline CDR1 and CDR2 sequences are SGHRS and YFSETQ. Trimming cost V 4 bases and J 2 bases, with 12 bases left between them. As DNA, the CDR3 is TGCGCCAGCAGCGGCCAGAGCGGTAACACCGGGGAGCTGTTTTTT. Translation gives CASSGQSGNTGELFF.

This clonotype was seen a handful of times. This chain links TRBV7-2 with TRBJ1-5; D possibly corresponds to TRBD1 (6 bases). The germline gives CDR1 SGHTA, CDR2 FQGNSA. This CDR3 comprises 14 residues. V lost 0 bases and J lost 6, with 9 bases in between. CDR3 coding DNA: TGTGCCAGCAGCTTAGCATCGACAGGTCAGCCCCAGCATTTT. This encodes CASSLASTGQPQHF.

This clonotype was seen a few times. This chain uses TRBV12-3 or TRBV12-4 with TRBJ2-5, with 11 bases identical to TRBD2. This CDR3 is built from 20 residues. The V and J ends lost 6 bases and 1 base, in that order; junction bases with no gene match: 19. The chain's CDR3 is CASSPAVVLAGGPGQETQYF. The DNA for the CDR3 is TGTGCCAGCAGCCCAGCGGTCGTATTAGCGGGAGGGCCAGGCCAAGAGACCCAGTACTTC.

The chain uses TRBV28 and TRBJ2-1, with 9 bases lining up with TRBD2. Germline V gene lookup returns CDR1 MDHEN and CDR2 SYDVKM. With V trimmed by 1 base and J by 8 bases, 6 bases remained unmatched. This CDR3 is built from 15 residues. CDR3 DNA sequence: TGTGCCAGCAGTTTATCGGGCGGGGGGGCAGATGAGCAGTTCTTC. Translating gives CASSLSGGGADEQFF.

The chain employs TRBV12-3 or TRBV12-4 and TRBJ1-5; 7 nucleotides line up with TRBD1. Trimming cost V 2 bases and J 7 bases; bases outside gene matches: 5. CDR3 length: 14 amino acids. The CDR3 protein is CASSLLQGSQPQHF. As DNA, the CDR3 is TGTGCCAGCAGTTTATTACAGGGGTCGCAGCCCCAGCATTTT.

To note about this clonotype: A read error may be the cause here, since a much bigger clone is one base away. The chain joins TRBV20-1 to TRBJ2-3; no reliable D call. The CDR3 totals 12 residues. Looked up from germline, CDR1 is DFQATT and CDR2 is SNEGSKA (reference sequence). Trimming stripped 1 base from V and 2 bases from J, with 4 bases between. Here the CDR3 reads CSARVTTDTQYF. Here the CDR3 DNA reads TGCAGTGCTAGAGTAACCACAGATACGCAGTATTTT.

Only a few counts were recorded for this clonotype. The V gene is TRBV7-9, the J gene TRBJ2-3; maybe TRBD2 (6 bases). CDR3 length equals 12 residues. V dropped 1 base and J dropped 14 bases, with 13 bases sitting between them. Germline V gives CDR1 SEHNR, CDR2 FQNEAQ (reference sequence). The CDR3 DNA is TGTGCCAGCAGCTTAGTGTCCCGGGACTTGTATTTT. Residues: CASSLVSRDLYF.

This clonotype occurred a few times. This sequence joins TRBV7-2 and TRBJ2-3; D is ambiguous. CDR1 and CDR2 from the germline V gene are SGHTA and FQGNSA. Trimming removed 1 base from V and 2 bases from J, with 7 bases in between. The CDR3 runs to 14 residues. As DNA, the CDR3 is TGTGCCAGCAGCTTAGTTCAAAACACAGATACGCAGTATTTT. Its protein is CASSLVQNTDTQYF.

J is TRBJ1-4 and V is TRBV9, with D unclear. Germline V lookup: CDR1 SGDLS, CDR2 YYNGEE. V was clipped by 0 bases and J by 6 bases, with 12 bases between them. The CDR3 covers 15 residues. CDR3 bases: TGTGCCAGCAGCGTAGCCGCTAGAAGGGATGAAAAACTGTTTTTT. It encodes CASSVAARRDEKLFF.

This clonotype was detected a few times. This chain links TRBV30 with TRBJ2-5; 9 positions agree with TRBD1. CDR1 and CDR2 from the germline V gene are GTSNPN and SVGIG (reference sequence). V lost 0 bases, J lost 8 bases, and 4 bases stayed unmatched. The CDR3 is 13 amino acids. CDR3 nucleotide sequence: TGTGCCTGGAGTGTACAGGGGGCGCACACCCAGTACTTC. Translated: CAWSVQGAHTQYF.

This clonotype occurred a few times. DNA for the CDR3: TGTGCCAGCAGCCAAAAATATAAGGGGGACACTGAAGCTTTCTTT. It specifies CASSQKYKGDTEAFF. The chain couples TRBV14 to TRBJ1-1; TRBD1 is a possible D gene (6 bases). The CDR3 runs 15 residues. Trimming took off 2 bases at V and 3 bases at J, with 13 bases between the two ends. The germline V gene has CDR1 SGHDN and CDR2 FVKESK.

The rearrangement joins TRBV5-1 to TRBJ1-1; D unresolved. Germline CDR1 and CDR2: SGHRS and YFSETQ. The CDR3 is 11 residues long. Trimming shortened V by 6 bases and J by 1 base, and 4 bases separated the two germline ends. The DNA of the CDR3 is TGCGCCAGCATTGGGAACACTGAAGCTTTCTTT. This gives the protein CASIGNTEAFF.

V and J are TRBV20-1 and TRBJ2-2; D call uncertain. The germline V gene encodes CDR1 DFQATT and CDR2 SNEGSKA (reference sequence). The CDR3 sequence is 13 residues long. Trimming took 1 base from V and 4 from J, leaving 7 bases between them. The DNA of the CDR3 is TGCAGTGCTAGAGCCCCCTCCACCGGGGAGCTGTTTTTT. Amino acids: CSARAPSTGELFF.

This rearrangement joins TRBV7-9 to TRBJ2-5; D possibly uses TRBD1 or TRBD2 (6 bases each). The germline V gene encodes CDR1 SEHNR and CDR2 FQNEAQ (reference sequence). CDR3 length: 15 amino acids. With 5 bases removed from V and 4 bases from J, the gap between germline ends came to 17 bases. The DNA of the CDR3 is TGTGCCAGCAGCCTCAAGAGGGGGGTCGGAGAGACCCAGTACTTC. This gives the protein CASSLKRGVGETQYF.

This clonotype came up a few times. The V and J genes are TRBV27 and TRBJ1-2; possible D gene TRBD1, 5 bases. Trimming removed 2 bases from V and 6 bases from J, with 13 bases in between. CDR1 is MNHEY and CDR2 is SMNVEV in the germline V gene (reference sequence). The CDR3 sequence is 14 residues long. The CDR3 DNA reads TGTGCCAGCAGTTTAAGGGCCGGGACGGATGGCTACACCTTC. It specifies CASSLRAGTDGYTF.

Only a few counts were recorded for this clonotype. The genes are TRBV4-3 and TRBJ2-7; D gene unclear. Germline loops: CDR1 LGHNA, CDR2 YSLEER. Trimming removed 1 base at V and 1 base at J, with 8 bases between. The CDR3 is 14 amino acids. CDR3 in amino acids: CASSQGPGSYEQYF. The CDR3 DNA sequence: TGCGCCAGCAGCCAAGGCCCTGGGTCCTACGAGCAGTACTTC.

Only a few counts were recorded for this clonotype. This sequence joins TRBV3-1 and TRBJ1-4; D ambiguous. Germline V gives CDR1 LGHDT, CDR2 YNNKEL (reference sequence). V shed 1 base and J shed 5 bases, with 11 bases lying between them. The length of the CDR3 is 15 residues. The CDR3 loop reads CASSQAVGPNEKLFF. The CDR3, as DNA: TGTGCCAGCAGCCAAGCGGTAGGACCAAATGAAAAACTGTTTTTT.

The J gene is TRBJ1-2, the V gene TRBV20-1, with D perhaps matching TRBD1 (5 bases). Germline CDR1 DFQATT, CDR2 SNEGSKA (reference sequence). V gave up 3 bases and J gave up 3 bases, with 11 bases separating them. The CDR3 contains 13 residues. CDR3 sequence reads: CSARMRGYYGYTF. The DNA of the CDR3 is TGCAGTGCTAGGATGAGGGGCTACTATGGCTACACCTTC.

The J gene is TRBJ2-6, the V gene TRBV28; TRBD1 matches 8 bases. J lost 2 bases, V lost 7 bases, and 7 bases had no gene match. The CDR3 has 16 residues. CDR1 MDHEN and CDR2 SYDVKM come from the germline V gene. CDR3 nucleotide sequence: TGTGCCAGCACCACGACAGGGGAAGCTGGGGCCAACGTCCTGACTTTC. Its translation: CASTTTGEAGANVLTF.

This clonotype has just a few counts. CDR3 region: CASSLTTDYGYTF. CDR3 in DNA: TGCGCCAGCAGCTTGACAACGGACTATGGCTACACCTTC. The chain recombines TRBV5-1 with TRBJ1-2; D remains ambiguous. The V gene lost 1 base and the J gene lost 3 bases, with 7 bases spanning the gap. CDR1 is SGHRS, CDR2 YFSETQ, per germline. This CDR3 is 13 amino acids long.

The chain couples TRBV7-2 to TRBJ2-2; a possible D gene is TRBD2 (5 bases). Germline lookup yields CDR1 SGHTA and CDR2 FQGNSA. The CDR3 runs 14 residues. The V end lost 3 bases, the J end lost 4 bases, and 9 bases lay between the germline ends. The CDR3 reads CASSLRTLTGELFF. CDR3 coding DNA: TGTGCCAGCAGCTTGAGGACTCTCACCGGGGAGCTGTTTTTT.

The V gene is TRBV20-1, the J gene TRBJ1-2; 7 nucleotides align to TRBD1. The germline V gene encodes CDR1 DFQATT and CDR2 SNEGSKA (reference sequence). CDR3 length: 13 amino acids. Unmatched junction bases numbered 12, after V lost 6 bases and J lost 8 bases. CDR3 sequence reads: CSAQRGQGNGYTF. For the CDR3, the DNA is TGCAGTGCACAAAGGGGGCAGGGTAACGGCTACACCTTC.